These 29 T cell receptor beta chains were sequenced from one sample in a study of early T cells in non-severe SARS-CoV-2 infection (dated by TCRdb to the early 2020s). Library method: 5' RACE. Sequenced using a NextSeq 500. TCRdb reworked the public reads: Q25 trimming with fastp, MiXCR clone assembly, productive beta chains retained. CDR3 protein sequences are deduplicated, and each keeps its most common genes and DNA. The sample table shows roughly 67,000 distinct CDR3 sequences, and approximately 10% are seen once. Clones ranked in the top ten supply 6.4% of the sample. Sequencing was done on a sample of whole blood. These receptors all stem from an adult who was a healthcare worker with PCR-confirmed SARS-CoV-2 infection or an uninfected control (not recorded which).

Many counts were recorded for this clonotype. This chain links TRBV6-5 with TRBJ1-1, with D perhaps matching TRBD1 (5 bases). The CDR3 sequence is 13 residues long. Trimming took off 7 bases at V and 1 base at J, with 10 bases between the two ends. Germline V CDR1 and CDR2: MNHEY, SVGAGI. CDR3 nucleotide sequence: TGTGCCAGCACCGCCAGGGAGAACACTGAAGCTTTCTTT. This translates into CASTARENTEAFF.

The chain links TRBV20-1 to TRBJ2-7; D possibly corresponds to TRBD2 (5 bases). Germline loops: CDR1 DFQATT, CDR2 SNEGSKA (reference sequence). The CDR3 runs to 13 residues. V was trimmed by 0 bases and J by 2 bases, leaving 8 bases between them. The CDR3 DNA follows: TGCAGTGCTAGAGATATCGGGACCTACGAGCAGTACTTC. This sequence encodes CSARDIGTYEQYF.

This sequence joins TRBV11-2 and TRBJ2-5, with TRBD1 matching over 10 bases. V lost 5 bases and J lost 5; bases outside the gene matches: 11. The CDR3 spans 16 residues. Germline assignment: CDR1 SGHAT and CDR2 FQNNGV. The CDR3: CASSGYGDRGQETQYF. The CDR3 nucleotides read TGTGCCAGCAGCGGCTACGGCGACAGGGGGCAGGAGACCCAGTACTTC.

This clonotype was found a few times. The chain uses TRBV6-2 or TRBV6-3 and TRBJ2-7, with 8 bases matching TRBD2. V dropped 5 bases and J dropped 3; count of bases not matched to a gene: 9. The germline gives CDR1 MNHEY, CDR2 SVGEGT. CDR3 length equals 15 residues. The DNA for the CDR3 is TGTGCCAGCAGTACCGGAGGAGCGGGAGTCTACGAGCAGTACTTC. Translating gives CASSTGGAGVYEQYF.

There are many counts of this clonotype. This CDR3 is missing its conserved last phenylalanine or tryptophan, likely due to a read error. The DNA is omitted, as the CDR3 cannot be located on it reliably, and the CDR3 follows TCRdb's listing. The rearrangement joins TRBV2 to TRBJ2-1; TRBD2 is taken as the D call from the table, unchecked against the DNA. Germline V gives CDR1 SNHLY, CDR2 FYNNEI. The CDR3 length is 10 residues, termini included. CDR3 amino acids: CASSEDGRGL.

The chain couples TRBV12-3 or TRBV12-4 to TRBJ1-1, with 7 positions matching TRBD1. This CDR3 region has 14 residues. Trimming removed 4 bases from V and 9 bases from J; junction bases left unmatched: 11. The CDR3 region has the DNA TGTGCCAGCAGTTCAAGGGACAGCAACTTAAAAGCTTTCTTT. Translation gives CASSSRDSNLKAFF.

This clonotype was seen many times. The chain couples TRBV7-9 to TRBJ1-2, with D perhaps TRBD1 (6 bases). The V end was cut by 1 base, the J end by 3 bases, with 9 bases between. The CDR3 contains 14 residues. The germline V gene encodes CDR1 SEHNR and CDR2 FQNEAQ (reference sequence). The CDR3 loop reads CASSLGGGDYGYTF. As DNA, the CDR3 is TGTGCCAGCAGCTTAGGAGGGGGGGACTATGGCTACACCTTC.

The chain couples TRBV20-1 to TRBJ1-2; TRBD1 is a possible D gene (6 bases). Germline V gene lookup returns CDR1 DFQATT and CDR2 SNEGSKA (reference sequence). CDR3 length equals 14 residues. The CDR3 DNA follows: TGCAGGCCCGCTGGGGGGCGCGCTCAGGCTGGCTACACCTTC. The encoded protein is CRPAGGRAQAGYTF.

This chain links TRBV20-1 with TRBJ2-1, with 13 bases identical to TRBD2. The J segment lost 9 bases and the V segment lost 5 bases, leaving 10 bases of the junction unmatched. Germline V gives CDR1 DFQATT, CDR2 SNEGSKA (reference sequence). The CDR3 totals 15 residues. Here the CDR3 reads CSAPRGTSGITEQFF. The CDR3 coding sequence is TGCAGTGCTCCCCGTGGGACTAGCGGGATCACTGAGCAGTTCTTC.

The chain joins TRBV12-3 or TRBV12-4 to TRBJ2-1; 10 nucleotides match TRBD2. The CDR3 is 14 amino acids. After removal of 10 bases from V and 2 bases from J, the junction contained 5 bases not matched to a gene. CDR3 in DNA: TGTGCCACTCTAGCGGGAGCGGCCTACAATGAGCAGTTCTTC. It is translated as CATLAGAAYNEQFF.

This clonotype was detected ten times or more. The gene calls are TRBV30 and TRBJ2-7; no clear D. CDR3 length: 11 amino acids. V was clipped by 5 bases and J by 12 bases, with 17 bases between them. The germline gives CDR1 GTSNPN, CDR2 SVGIG (reference sequence). CDR3 residues: CAWGKTSFTYF. As DNA, the CDR3 is TGTGCCTGGGGAAAGACAAGTTTTACGTACTTC. Full variable domain (missing parts from reference TRBV30 and TRBJ2-7): SQTIHQWPATLVQPVGSPLSLECTVEGTSNPNLYWYRQAAGRGLQLLFYSVGIGQISSEVPQNLSASRPQDRQFILSSKKLLLSDSGFYLCAWGKTSFTYFGPGTRLTVT.

This clonotype was seen many times. The chain employs TRBV7-6 and TRBJ2-5; no reliable D call. CDR1 is SGHVS, CDR2 FNYEAQ, per germline. Trimming removed 5 bases from V and 5 bases from J, with 9 bases in between. The CDR3 contains 12 residues. The CDR3 nucleotides read TGTGCCAGCAGCCCCTTCCGGGAGACCCAGTACTTC. Encoded protein: CASSPFRETQYF.

At least ten counts were recorded for this clonotype. The rearrangement links TRBV24-1 to TRBJ2-1, with 12 bases identical to TRBD2. CDR1 and CDR2 from the germline V gene are KGHDR and SFDVKD. This CDR3 has 14 amino acids. The ends lost 5 bases at V and 9 bases at J; junction bases unmatched: 4. DNA of the CDR3: TGTGCCACCAGTGTAGGACTAGCGGGAAGTGAGCAGTTCTTC. It encodes CATSVGLAGSEQFF.

This chain uses TRBV10-2 with TRBJ2-1; 13 positions agree with TRBD2. V was pared by 6 bases and J by 0 bases, with 11 bases of the junction left unmatched. From germline, CDR1 is WSHSY and CDR2 SAAADI. The CDR3 runs 19 residues. The CDR3 nucleotides are TGCGCCAGCAGGGCGGCCCGGACTAGCGGGAGATTCTCCTACAATGAGCAGTTCTTC. It translates to CASRAARTSGRFSYNEQFF.

The rearrangement uses TRBV6-1 and TRBJ2-7, with D tentatively TRBD2 (5 bases). V was clipped by 4 bases and J by 6 bases, with 13 bases between them. From germline, CDR1 is MNHNS and CDR2 SASEGT. The CDR3 sequence is 13 residues long. The CDR3 region has the DNA TGTGCCAGCAGTGTTGCTCCGGAGGCCGAGCAGTACTTC. Its translation is CASSVAPEAEQYF.

This clonotype was counted ten times or more. The chain uses TRBV19 and TRBJ2-1; D perhaps matches TRBD1 (5 bases). With 3 bases removed from V and 15 bases from J, the gap between germline ends came to 18 bases. CDR1 is LNHDA, CDR2 SQIVND, per germline (reference sequence). The CDR3 spans 13 residues. The CDR3 here is CASSMGRPTRWFF. DNA for the CDR3: TGTGCCAGTAGTATGGGGCGGCCCACCCGGTGGTTCTTC.

CDR3 DNA: TGTGCCAGCAGGAGACTCTCAGGGGGCAATGAAAAACTGTTTTTT. As protein: CASRRLSGGNEKLFF. The J gene is TRBJ1-4, the V gene TRBV12-3 or TRBV12-4, with TRBD1 matching over 8 bases. The CDR3 consists of 15 residues. V was pared by 6 bases and J by 5 bases, with 8 bases of the junction left unmatched.

This clonotype came up a few times. V is TRBV6-6 and J is TRBJ2-5; D is unclear. The germline V gene has CDR1 MNHNY and CDR2 SVGAGI (reference sequence). V gave up 5 bases and J gave up 0 bases, with 4 bases separating them. The CDR3 has 12 amino acids. CDR3 in amino acids: CASSRDQETQYF. CDR3 sequence (DNA): TGTGCCAGCAGTCGGGACCAAGAGACCCAGTACTTC.

This clonotype was observed a handful of times. The J gene is TRBJ2-3, the V gene TRBV27; D remains ambiguous. Trimming removed 6 bases from V and 3 bases from J, with 4 bases in between. The CDR3 contains 11 residues. CDR1 MNHEY and CDR2 SMNVEV come from the germline V gene (reference sequence). This chain's CDR3 is CASRKTDTQYF. CDR3 DNA sequence: TGTGCCAGCAGGAAGACAGATACGCAGTATTTT.

This clonotype appeared many times. The gene calls are TRBV14 and TRBJ2-1; 9 bases align to TRBD2. V lost 1 base, J lost 3 bases, and 25 bases stayed unmatched. Per germline, CDR1 SGHDN and CDR2 FVKESK. This CDR3 spans 23 amino acids. CDR3 loop: CASSQGVAGRSSGNQGNYNEQFF. DNA for the CDR3: TGTGCCAGCAGCCAAGGGGTTGCTGGACGGTCTAGCGGGAATCAGGGCAACTACAATGAGCAGTTCTTC.

This clonotype was observed at least ten times. This chain uses TRBV20-1 with TRBJ2-3, with D tentatively TRBD1 (7 bases). This CDR3 has 15 residues. Germline CDR1 and CDR2: DFQATT and SNEGSKA (reference sequence). The V end was cut by 0 bases, the J end by 4 bases, with 14 bases between. CDR3 region: CSARDAGTAPDTQYF. The DNA for the CDR3 is TGCAGTGCTAGAGATGCGGGGACAGCCCCAGATACGCAGTATTTT.

This clonotype turned up a few times. The J gene is TRBJ2-5, the V gene TRBV27, with TRBD2 as a possible D gene (6 bases). This CDR3 spans 15 amino acids. In germline, CDR1 is MNHEY, CDR2 SMNVEV (reference sequence). V lost 3 bases and J lost 4, with 15 bases in between. This CDR3 is CASSFIFRGRETQYF. Here the CDR3 DNA reads TGTGCCAGCAGTTTTATCTTTCGGGGGAGAGAGACCCAGTACTTC.

Comments on this clonotype: The junction differs from germline at one of its ends, possibly a read error. This rearrangement joins TRBV28 to TRBJ2-5; D uncertain. Germline loops: CDR1 MDHEN, CDR2 SYDVKM. The CDR3 totals 14 residues. The CDR3 coding sequence is TGTGCCAGCAGGTACACCGGGTCACCTGGCCCACTACTCTTC. It translates to CASRYTGSPGPLLF.

The chain links TRBV6-5 to TRBJ2-2, with 8 positions matching TRBD2. The J segment lost 6 bases and the V segment lost 6 bases, leaving 9 bases of the junction unmatched. Germline V gene data show CDR1 as MNHEY and CDR2 as SVGAGI. The CDR3 is 15 residues long. CDR3 DNA sequence: TGTGCCAGCAGACCGCCAGCGGGAGAAGCCGGGGAGCTGTTTTTT. Translated, it gives CASRPPAGEAGELFF.

This clonotype was observed a few times. The genes are TRBV7-8 and TRBJ2-7, with a tentative D call TRBD1 (6 bases). The CDR3 is 13 amino acids. V was trimmed by 4 bases and J by 6 bases, leaving 13 bases between them. Germline V gene data show CDR1 as SGHVS and CDR2 as FQNEAQ. CDR3 residues: CASSSTGLGEQYF. CDR3 sequence (DNA): TGTGCCAGCAGCTCGACAGGTTTGGGCGAGCAGTACTTC.

The chain combines TRBV7-9 with TRBJ2-1; a weak D match, TRBD2 (6 bases). This CDR3 is 17 amino acids long. Looked up from germline, CDR1 is SEHNR and CDR2 is FQNEAQ (reference sequence). V gave up 5 bases and J gave up 0 bases, with 17 bases separating them. The CDR3: CASSGFSGVSSYNEQFF. The CDR3 bases are TGTGCCAGCAGCGGATTTAGCGGAGTGAGCTCCTACAATGAGCAGTTCTTC. Supplemented by reference TRBV7-9 and TRBJ2-1, the full variable domain reads DTGVSQNPRHKITKRGQNVTFRCDPISEHNRLYWYRQTLGQGPEFLTYFQNEAQLEKSRLLSDRFSAERPKGSFSTLEIQRTEQGDSAMYLCASSGFSGVSSYNEQFFGPGTRLTVL.

This clonotype was counted only a few times. The chain recombines TRBV15 with TRBJ2-6; 7 positions match TRBD1. The CDR3 is 22 residues long. With 0 bases clipped from V and 0 bases from J, the junction kept 17 bases outside the gene matches. The germline V gene has CDR1 LNHNV and CDR2 YYDKDF (reference sequence). The CDR3 spells CATSREDGRDRDSSSGANVLTF. Here the CDR3 DNA reads TGTGCCACCAGCAGAGAGGATGGGCGAGACCGGGACAGCAGCTCTGGGGCCAACGTCCTGACTTTC.

There are a few counts of this clonotype. This sequence joins TRBV7-9 and TRBJ1-1; no firm D call. Per germline, CDR1 SEHNR and CDR2 FQNEAQ (reference sequence). Between the trimmed V and J ends, which lost 4 bases and 0 bases, there was a span of 12 bases. The CDR3 extends over 15 amino acids. The CDR3 DNA reads TGTGCCAGCAGCTGGGCCGACACCGTGAACACTGAAGCTTTCTTT. Its translation is CASSWADTVNTEAFF.

Comment on this clonotype: One junction end disagrees with the germline gene, perhaps due to a read error. CDR3 protein: CASKPWTGSSHNSPLHF. CDR3 DNA sequence: TGTGCCAGCAAGCCCTGGACCGGGAGCTCCCATAATTCACCCCTCCACTTT. This rearrangement joins TRBV6-6 to TRBJ1-6; D gene ambiguous. CDR3 length: 17 residues. The germline CDR1 and CDR2 sequences are MNHNY and SVGAGI (reference sequence).